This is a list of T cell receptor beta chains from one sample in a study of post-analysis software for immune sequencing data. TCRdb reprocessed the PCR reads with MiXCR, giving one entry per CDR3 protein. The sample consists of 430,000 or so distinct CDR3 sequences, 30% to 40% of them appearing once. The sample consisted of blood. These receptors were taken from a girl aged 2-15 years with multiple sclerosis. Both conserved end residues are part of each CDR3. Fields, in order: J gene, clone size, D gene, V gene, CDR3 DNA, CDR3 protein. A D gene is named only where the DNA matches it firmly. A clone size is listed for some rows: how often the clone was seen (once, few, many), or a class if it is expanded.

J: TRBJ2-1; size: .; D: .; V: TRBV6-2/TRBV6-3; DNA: TGTGCCAGCAGCCGACCTAGGAGGGCCTCCTACAATGAGCAGTTCTTC; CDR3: CASSRPRRASYNEQFF
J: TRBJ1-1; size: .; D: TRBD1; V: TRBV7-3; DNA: TGTGCCAGCAGCCTCAGGGGGCTGACTGAAGCTTTCTTT; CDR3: CASSLRGLTEAFF
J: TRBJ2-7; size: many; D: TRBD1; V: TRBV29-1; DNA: TGCAGCGCCCGACCGGGACAGGGGACCTACGAGCAGTACTTC; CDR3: CSARPGQGTYEQYF
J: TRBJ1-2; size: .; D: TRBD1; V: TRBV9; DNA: TGTGCCAGCAGCCCCCCGGGACAGGAGGGCTACACCTTC; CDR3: CASSPPGQEGYTF
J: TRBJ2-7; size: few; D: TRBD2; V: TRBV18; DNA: TGTGCCAGCTCACCTCGACTAGCGGGAGAGGACGAGCAGTACTTC; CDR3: CASSPRLAGEDEQYF
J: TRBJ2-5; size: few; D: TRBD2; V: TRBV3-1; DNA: TGTGCCAGCAGCCAAGTGGCTAGCGGGCAAGAGACCCAGTACTTC; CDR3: CASSQVASGQETQYF
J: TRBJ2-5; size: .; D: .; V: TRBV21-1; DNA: TGTGCCAGCAGCAAAGTGACGCTAAAACAAGAGACCCAGTACTTC; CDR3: CASSKVTLKQETQYF
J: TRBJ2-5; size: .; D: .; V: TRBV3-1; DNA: TGTGCCAGCAGCAGTAGGGACAAACCACAAGAGACCCAGTACTTC; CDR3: CASSSRDKPQETQYF
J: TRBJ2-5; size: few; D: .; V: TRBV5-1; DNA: TGCGCCAGCAGCTTGGAAGGGGGGAAGGAGACCCAGTACTTC; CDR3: CASSLEGGKETQYF
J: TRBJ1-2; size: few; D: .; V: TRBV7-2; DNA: TGTGCCAGCAGCTTAGCAACAGGGAACGGCTACACCTTC; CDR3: CASSLATGNGYTF
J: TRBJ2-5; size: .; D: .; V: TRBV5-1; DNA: TGCGCCAGCAGGTTGCTAGCCATCGAGGGTCTGGAGACCCAGTACTTC; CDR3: CASRLLAIEGLETQYF
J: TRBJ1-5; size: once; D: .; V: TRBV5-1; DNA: TGCGCCAGCTCCACCTTAGGGGGCAATCAGCCCCAGCATTTT; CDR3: CASSTLGGNQPQHF
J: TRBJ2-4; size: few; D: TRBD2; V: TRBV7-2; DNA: TGTGCCAGCAGCTTAGAATCTAGCGGGGAGCAGTACTTC; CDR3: CASSLESSGEQYF
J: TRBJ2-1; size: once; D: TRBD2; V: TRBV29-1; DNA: TGCAGCGGGAGGGGAAGCGGGAGCTACGAGCAGTTCTTC; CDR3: CSGRGSGSYEQFF
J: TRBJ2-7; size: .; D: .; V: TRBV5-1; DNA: TGCGCCAGCAGCGTCGGGGCCTACTACGAGCAGTACTTC; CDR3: CASSVGAYYEQYF
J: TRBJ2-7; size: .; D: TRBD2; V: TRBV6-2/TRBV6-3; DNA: TGTGCCAGCTCTAGCGGGATTACCTACGAGCAGTACTTC; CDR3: CASSSGITYEQYF